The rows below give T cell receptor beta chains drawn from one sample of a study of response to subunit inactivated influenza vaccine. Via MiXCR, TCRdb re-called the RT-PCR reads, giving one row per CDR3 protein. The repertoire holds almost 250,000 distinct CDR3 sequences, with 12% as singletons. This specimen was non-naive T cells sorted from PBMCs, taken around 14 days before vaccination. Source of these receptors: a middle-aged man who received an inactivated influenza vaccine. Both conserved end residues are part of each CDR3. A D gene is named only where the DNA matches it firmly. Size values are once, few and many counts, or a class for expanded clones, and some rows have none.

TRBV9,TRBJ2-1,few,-,CASSVGGTDLYNEQFF,TGTGCCAGCAGCGTGGGGGGCACCGACCTTTACAATGAGCAGTTCTTC
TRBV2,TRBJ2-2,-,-,CASRTGTHSNTGELFF,TGTGCCAGCAGAACCGGGACACATTCGAACACCGGGGAGCTGTTTTTT
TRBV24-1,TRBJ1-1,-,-,CATSDPSKGEAEAFF,TGTGCCACCAGTGACCCTTCAAAAGGGGAGGCTGAAGCTTTCTTT
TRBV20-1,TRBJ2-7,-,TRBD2,CSARDPTSDSSYEQCF,TGCAGTGCTAGAGACCCGACTAGCGATAGCTCCTACGAGCAGTGCTTC
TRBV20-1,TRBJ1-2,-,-,CSATGSYGYTF,TGCAGTGCTACAGGTTCCTATGGCTACACCTTC
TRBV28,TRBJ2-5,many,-,CASSPVGMGTQYF,TGTGCCAGCAGTCCCGTAGGGATGGGGACCCAGTACTTC
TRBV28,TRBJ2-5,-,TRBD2,CASSSRTSLYQETQYF,TGTGCCAGCAGTTCGAGGACTAGCCTCTACCAAGAGACCCAGTACTTC
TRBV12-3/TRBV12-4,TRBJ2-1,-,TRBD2,CASSRDSGGASGNEQFF,TGTGCCAGCAGTCGAGACAGCGGGGGGGCCTCGGGCAATGAGCAGTTCTTC
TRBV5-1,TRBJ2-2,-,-,CASSLSVTGGTASCFF,-
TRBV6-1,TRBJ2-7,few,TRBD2,CASSLGAGGPDEQYF,TGTGCCAGCAGTCTTGGGGCGGGAGGGCCTGACGAGCAGTACTTC
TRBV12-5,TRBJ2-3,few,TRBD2,CASGLTSGGDPDTQYF,TGTGCTAGTGGTTTGACTAGCGGGGGGGACCCAGATACGCAGTATTTT
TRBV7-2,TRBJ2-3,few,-,CASSPRAALNTQYF,TGTGCCAGCAGCCCGCGGGCGGCTCTTAATACGCAGTATTTT
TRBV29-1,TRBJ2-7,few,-,CSGLGGGGSSYEQYF,TGCAGTGGACTTGGGGGGGGCGGGTCGTCCTACGAGCAGTACTTC
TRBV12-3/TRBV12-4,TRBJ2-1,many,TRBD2,CASGISGDYNEQFF,TGTGCCAGCGGAATTAGCGGGGACTACAATGAGCAGTTCTTC